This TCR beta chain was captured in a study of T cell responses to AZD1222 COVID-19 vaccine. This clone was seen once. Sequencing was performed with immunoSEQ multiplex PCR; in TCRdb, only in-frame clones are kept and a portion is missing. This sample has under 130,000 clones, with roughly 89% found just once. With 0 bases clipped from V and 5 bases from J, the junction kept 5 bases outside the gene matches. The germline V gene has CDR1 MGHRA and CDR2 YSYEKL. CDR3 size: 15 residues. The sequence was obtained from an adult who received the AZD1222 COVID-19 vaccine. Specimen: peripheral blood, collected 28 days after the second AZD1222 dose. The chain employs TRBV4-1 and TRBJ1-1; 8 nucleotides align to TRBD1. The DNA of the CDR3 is TGCGCCAGCAGCCAAGAGGGCAGGGGGCTTACTGAAGCTTTCTTT. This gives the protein CASSQEGRGLTEAFF.